This TCR beta chain derives from a study of T cell responses to AZD1222 COVID-19 vaccine (dated by TCRdb to 2020 to 2023). Background for the entire study: TCR sequencing covered 233 trial participants: 200 to 220 given two doses of AZD1222 and 26 given two doses of MenACWY control vaccine. Trial participants were enrolled into age subgroups of 18-55, 56-69 and 70-plus years, which contained 148, 28 and 57 TCR-sequenced participants, respectively. The study at large found these results: Because no samples from the day 14 peak response were available, repertoires could be characterized only after the peak T cell response. CD4 TCRs associated with the vaccine covered the entire spike protein, and the dominant responses were in regions 160-218 and 743-854. Participants were mostly white British and included more females than males, and it was suggested by the authors that clonal diversity may have been underestimated. The 56-69-year group was small, and its depth increase did not reach significance, likely because of low power. Reportedly, almost half of the unique spike-specific TCRs recognized epitopes lying outside the regions that are mutated in the B.1.351 and B.1.1.7 variants. Conclusions about previously exposed vaccinees are limited, since just 6 or 7 AZD1222 recipients were seropositive for SARS-CoV-2 at baseline. Spike-specific TCR breadth and depth rose significantly after two AZD1222 doses compared with day 0 and with MenACWY recipients.

Taken with the paper, the label for time point translates to: about 28 days (+/-7) after the second vaccine dose. AZD1222 recipients whose second dose came at about 4 weeks and those whose second dose came at about 12 weeks were combined into one group, since spike-specific TCR depth and breadth did not differ between the two schedules. Samples from vaccinated people were obtained from the UK trials COV001 and COV002, which included a single-blind randomized controlled phase 2/3 trial of AZD1222 (ChAdOx1 nCoV-19) in healthy adults. Trial participant PBMC samples were collected at day 0 and day 28 after the second dose for TCRbeta chain sequencing. The CDR3 regions of human TCRbeta chains were analyzed by immunosequencing. In the original analysis: TCRs in the repertoires were matched against a reference library of SARS-CoV-2-specific TCRs that had been generated with the MIRA antigen-specificity platform. Breadth meant the fraction of unique TCRs that were SARS-CoV-2-associated, whereas depth meant the fraction of total T cells that were SARS-CoV-2-associated. Each spike-specific TCR was assigned to its reactive spike region and to a CD4 or CD8 class using the MIRA data. Log10-transformed breadth and depth values were compared by one-way ANOVA with Sidak's multiple comparisons tests. TCRdb's version of the immuneACCESS table is confined to in-frame rearrangements and falls short of the full clone set. An unresolved V gene accounts for under half of the shortfall where checked; the remainder is of unknown origin. D and trimming were read from the DNA, whereas the V and J calls and clone size are those reported in that table. This sample comprises about 160,000 clones, about 93% of them detected only once. Of the sample, approximately 3% falls within the top ten clones.

With respect to this clone: Which antigen it targets is not known. No quality values exist for individual bases; no much larger clone is one base distant.

CDR1 SEHNR and CDR2 FQNEAQ were looked up in the germline V gene (reference sequence). V and J are truncated by 4 bases and 6 bases respectively, leaving an intervening sequence of 21 bases. There are 17 amino acids in the CDR3, from cysteine to phenylalanine inclusive. Only the CDR3 portion is preserved as DNA: 51 bases, with reading frame beginning at the first base. In this chain, TRBV7-9 is recombined with TRBJ2-2, with the identity of the D gene unclear. This material consisted of peripheral blood, taken 28 days after the second AZD1222 dose. The TCR comes from an adult who received the AZD1222 COVID-19 vaccine. The CDR3 corresponds to CASSYLVGSLEAGELFF. In nucleotides, the sequence is TGTGCCAGCAGCTACTTAGTAGGGTCCCTCGAAGCCGGGGAGCTGTTTTTT.